These 2 T cell receptor beta chains were sequenced from one sample in a study of regulatory T cells in long-lasting Graves disease. Noted time point: newly diagnosed GD, antithyroid drugs for less than 3 months. PBMCs were the source of the RNA used for TCR sequencing. Through Arm-PCR of CDR3 regions and iRepertoire HTBI primers, TCR beta libraries were built. One entry per CDR3 protein, called by TCRdb with MiXCR from the multiplex PCR reads. This repertoire shows roughly 320,000 distinct CDR3 sequences, roughly a sixth found once; its top ten account for 30%. This sample also appeared in a second study, on T cells in Graves' hyperthyroidism and ophthalmopathy.

Sequencing was performed on peripheral blood mononuclear cells (PBMCs), taken at new diagnosis, from a patient treated with antithyroid drugs. All receptors come from a man aged 40-55 years with Graves disease.

The V call is TRBV27, the J call TRBJ1-6, with D hard to call. The germline CDR1 and CDR2 sequences are MNHEY and SMNVEV (reference sequence). CDR3 size: 19 residues. V gave up 2 bases and J gave up 8 bases, with 25 bases separating them. This chain's CDR3 is CASSLMIPGASGIYSPLHF. CDR3 bases: TGTGCCAGCAGTTTAATGATCCCGGGAGCTTCCGGAATATATTCACCCCTCCACTTT.

The CDR3 is CASSTRRGETQPQHF. The DNA of the CDR3 is TGTGCCAGCAGTACCCGGAGAGGGGAGACGCAGCCCCAGCATTTT. This chain uses TRBV27 with TRBJ1-5; a weak D match, TRBD1 (5 bases). The CDR3 sequence is 15 residues long. V was pared by 5 bases and J by 7 bases, with 18 bases between. In germline, CDR1 is MNHEY, CDR2 SMNVEV (reference sequence).